What follows is one TCR beta chain and its context. There is no known antigen for this receptor. It has no much larger one-base neighbor in the sample; base qualities were not kept. Library construction relied on the immunoSEQ multiplex PCR assay. The deep sequencing platform assayed about 10^5 TCR templates per sample. Genomic DNA extracted from sorted T cells was the material used for TCRbeta CDR3 sequencing. In the source study's methods: The R programming language was used for the clonal analysis of the TCRbeta CDR3 data. Comparing unstimulated samples against CFSE-low samples taken after the reaction was how alloreactive CD4+ and CD8+ clones were defined. Regulatory or non-regulatory origin of alloreactive CD4+ clones was assigned by matching sequences to the sorted unstimulated Treg and non-Treg repertoires. TCRdb provides this immuneACCESS table in a form limited to in-frame rearrangements. Some clones are lacking; in checked studies, under half of them reflect an unresolved V gene, and why the rest are absent is not known. V and J calls and clone size come straight from that table; D and trimming were deduced from the DNA. A total of 120,000 or so clones appear in this sample, roughly 92% of them only once. The ten largest clones take up approximately 1.2% of the sample.

V drops 6 bases and J drops 0 bases, leaving 15 bases in between. The CDR3 runs 16 amino acids, cysteine and phenylalanine included. Only the CDR3 part of the read is kept: 48 bases, read in frame from the first base. Per the germline V gene, SNHLY is the CDR1 and FYNNEI is the CDR2. The record originates from a study of siplizumab effects on memory and regulatory T cells (dated by TCRdb to 2018 to 2020). For context, the study as a whole: The effect of the anti-CD2 antibody siplizumab on alloreactive T-cell subsets was examined in allogeneic mixed lymphocyte reactions constructed from human PBMCs.

What the authors observed across the whole study: The suppressive function of proliferating Tregs from siplizumab cultures was not functionally confirmed. Among mappable alloreactive CD4+ clones, an average Treg-derived fraction of roughly 69% was observed with siplizumab, compared with about 25% in control reactions. Siplizumab significantly reduced the cumulative frequency of alloreactive sequences traceable to unstimulated CD4+ memory T cells. Roughly 80-95% of proliferating CD4+ or CD8+ clones could not be assigned a naive or memory phenotype. Because sequences below about 10^-5 frequency were poorly captured, only a minor fraction of alloreactive clones could be mapped to unstimulated subsets. Greater diversity appeared to be present in unstimulated naive T cells than in memory T cells, and a substantial contribution to the alloresponse seemed to be made by naive cells.

Sorted unstimulated T cells, along with proliferating T cells recovered from mixed lymphocyte reactions, underwent TCRbeta CDR3 sequencing. Fresh whole blood from approximately ten HLA-typed healthy donors was used to isolate PBMCs. The sequence was obtained from a human donor in good health. The sequenced sample was CD4+ T cells sorted from blood. The chain was built from TRBV2 and TRBJ1-5; TRBD1 is possibly the D segment (6 matching bases). The DNA sequence is given as TGTGCCAGCAGGGCTACCGGGACATTTAGCAATCAGCCCCAGCATTTT. Its translation reads: CASRATGTFSNQPQHF. Here the CDR3 is joined to the reference TRBV2 and TRBJ1-5 genes, and the full variable domain is: EPEVTQTPSHQVTQMGQEVILRCVPISNHLYFYWYRQILGQKVEFLVSFYNNEISEKSEIFDDQFSVERPDGSNFTLKIRSTKLEDSAMYFCASRATGTFSNQPQHFGDGTRLSIL.